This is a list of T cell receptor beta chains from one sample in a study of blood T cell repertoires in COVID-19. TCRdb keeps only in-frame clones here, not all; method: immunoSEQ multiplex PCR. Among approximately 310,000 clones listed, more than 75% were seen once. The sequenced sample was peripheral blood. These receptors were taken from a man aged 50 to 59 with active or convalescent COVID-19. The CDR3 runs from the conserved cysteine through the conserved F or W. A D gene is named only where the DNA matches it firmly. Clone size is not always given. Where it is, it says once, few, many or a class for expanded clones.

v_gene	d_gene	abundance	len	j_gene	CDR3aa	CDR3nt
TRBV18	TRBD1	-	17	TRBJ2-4	CASSPRQGDDSQNIQYF	TGTGCCAGCTCACCGCGACAGGGGGACGATAGCCAAAACATTCAGTACTTC
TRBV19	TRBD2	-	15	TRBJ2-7	CASKTAGSSSYEQYF	TGTGCCAGTAAGACAGCGGGATCTTCCTCCTACGAGCAGTACTTC
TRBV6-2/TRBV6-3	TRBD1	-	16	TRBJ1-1	CASSYPRQGARTEAFF	TGTGCCAGCAGTTACCCCCGGCAGGGGGCAAGAACTGAAGCTTTCTTT
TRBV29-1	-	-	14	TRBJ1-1	CSIGTPSLGTEAFF	TGCAGCATCGGGACACCGAGTCTAGGCACTGAAGCTTTCTTT
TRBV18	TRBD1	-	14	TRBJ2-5	CASSGQGTQETQYF	TGTGCCAGCTCAGGACAGGGGACCCAAGAGACCCAGTACTTC
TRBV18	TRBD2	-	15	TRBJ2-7	CASSRTSLTSYEQYF	TGTGCCAGCTCACGGACTAGCCTAACCTCCTACGAGCAGTACTTC
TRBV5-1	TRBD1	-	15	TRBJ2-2	CASSFGTGGIGELFF	TGCGCCAGCAGCTTCGGGACAGGGGGTATCGGGGAGCTGTTTTTT
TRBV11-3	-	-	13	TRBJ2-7	CASSVGQSYEQYF	TGTGCCAGCAGCGTTGGACAGTCCTACGAGCAGTACTTC
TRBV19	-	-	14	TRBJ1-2	CASTLGSEGHGYTF	TGTGCCAGTACCCTAGGGAGCGAGGGTCATGGCTACACCTTC
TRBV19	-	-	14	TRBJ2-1	CASSPRPRDNEQFF	TGTGCCAGTAGTCCCCGGCCTCGGGACAATGAGCAGTTCTTC
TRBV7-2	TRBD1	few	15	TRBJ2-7	CASSFGSGGNYEQYF	TGTGCCAGCAGCTTCGGTTCAGGGGGCAATTACGAGCAGTACTTC
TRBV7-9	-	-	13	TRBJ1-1	CASSLGGATEAFF	TGTGCCAGCAGCTTAGGTGGGGCCACTGAAGCTTTCTTT
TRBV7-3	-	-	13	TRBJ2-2	CASSRFGTGELFF	TGTGCCAGCTCCCGGTTCGGCACCGGGGAGCTGTTTTTT
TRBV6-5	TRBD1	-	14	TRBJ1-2	CASRPGTEIGGYTF	TGTGCCAGCAGGCCCGGGACAGAGATAGGTGGCTACACCTTC
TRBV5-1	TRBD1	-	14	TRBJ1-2	CASSTDRGFHGYTF	TGCGCCAGCAGCACGGACAGGGGGTTCCATGGCTACACCTTC
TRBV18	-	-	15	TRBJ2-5	CASSPRSSDQETQYF	TGTGCCAGCTCACCAAGGAGTAGCGACCAAGAGACCCAGTACTTC
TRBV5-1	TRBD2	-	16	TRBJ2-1	CASSLVSGGVYNEQFF	TGCGCCAGCAGCTTGGTTAGCGGGGGGGTCTACAATGAGCAGTTCTTC
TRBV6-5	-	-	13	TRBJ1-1	CATLREFNTEAFF	TGTGCCACCCTACGGGAGTTCAACACTGAAGCTTTCTTT
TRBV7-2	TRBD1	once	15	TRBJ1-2	CASSPNRGHPEGYTF	TGTGCCAGCAGCCCTAACAGGGGGCATCCGGAAGGCTACACCTTC
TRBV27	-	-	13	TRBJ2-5	CASSKTPKETQYF	TGTGCCAGCAGCAAAACCCCTAAGGAGACCCAGTACTTC
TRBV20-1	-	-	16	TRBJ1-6	CSASRGPPGSNSPLHF	TGCAGTGCTAGTAGAGGTCCCCCGGGGTCTAATTCACCCCTCCACTTT
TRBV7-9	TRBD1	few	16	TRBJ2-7	CASSLGDRSNSYEQYF	TGTGCCAGCAGCTTAGGGGACAGGAGCAACTCCTACGAGCAGTACTTC
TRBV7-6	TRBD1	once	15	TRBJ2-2	CASSYGQGNTGELFF	TGTGCCAGCAGCTACGGACAGGGGAACACCGGGGAGCTGTTTTTT
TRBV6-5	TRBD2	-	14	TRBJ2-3	CASDIAGGPDTQYF	TGTGCCAGCGACATAGCGGGAGGCCCAGATACGCAGTATTTT
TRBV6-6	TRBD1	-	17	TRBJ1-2	CASSPGQGFSLSYGYTF	TGTGCCAGCAGTCCGGGACAGGGGTTTTCCCTATCCTATGGCTACACCTTC
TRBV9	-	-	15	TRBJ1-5	CASSVTGTPGVQQHF	TGTGCCAGCAGCGTGACAGGAACCCCTGGAGTCCAACAGCATTTT
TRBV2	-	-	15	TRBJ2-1	CASCSERAGKAEQFF	TGTGCCAGCTGCAGTGAAAGGGCAGGGAAGGCCGAGCAGTTCTTC
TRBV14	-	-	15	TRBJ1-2	CASSQVAGVDYGYTF	TGTGCCAGCAGCCAAGTAGCAGGGGTTGACTATGGCTACACCTTC
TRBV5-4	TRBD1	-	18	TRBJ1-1	CASSQMGQGAGWDTEAFF	TGTGCCAGCAGTCAGATGGGACAGGGGGCGGGTTGGGACACTGAAGCTTTCTTT
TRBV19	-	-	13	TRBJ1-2	CASSTLQGEGYTF	TGTGCCAGTAGTACGCTGCAAGGGGAAGGCTACACCTTC
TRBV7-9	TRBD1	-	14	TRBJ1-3	CASSLTGYGNTIYF	TGTGCCAGCAGCCTGACAGGGTATGGAAACACCATATATTTT
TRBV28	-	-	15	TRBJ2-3	CASHRGGAQADTQYF	TGTGCCAGTCACAGGGGGGGGGCTCAAGCGGATACGCAGTATTTT
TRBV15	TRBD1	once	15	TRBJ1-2	CATSRDMGQNYGYTF	TGTGCCACCAGCAGAGATATGGGACAGAACTATGGCTACACCTTC
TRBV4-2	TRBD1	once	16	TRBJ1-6	CASSQGGTGSNSPLHF	TGTGCCAGCAGCCAAGGGGGGACAGGGTCTAATTCACCCCTCCACTTT
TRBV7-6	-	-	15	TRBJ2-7	CASSLGAGPGLEQYF	TGTGCCAGCAGCTTAGGGGCAGGGCCAGGCCTCGAGCAGTACTTC
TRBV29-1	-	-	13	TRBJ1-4	CSVDVGKRGKLFF	TGCAGCGTTGACGTGGGTAAACGAGGAAAACTGTTTTTT
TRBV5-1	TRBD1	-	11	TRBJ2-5	CASSAGGTQYF	TGCGCCAGCAGCGCAGGGGGGACCCAGTACTTC
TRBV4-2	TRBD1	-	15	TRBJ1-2	CASSQDRQGAGGYTF	TGTGCCAGCAGCCAAGACCGGCAGGGGGCAGGTGGCTACACCTTC
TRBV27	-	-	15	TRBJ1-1	CASSLPGRGGTEAFF	TGTGCCAGCAGTTTACCGGGACGGGGAGGTACTGAAGCTTTCTTT
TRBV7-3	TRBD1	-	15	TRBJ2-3	CASSQQGAGTDTQYF	TGTGCCAGCAGCCAACAGGGGGCCGGCACAGATACGCAGTATTTT
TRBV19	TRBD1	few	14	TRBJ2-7	CASKVGTDSYEQYF	TGTGCCAGTAAAGTCGGGACAGACTCCTACGAGCAGTACTTC
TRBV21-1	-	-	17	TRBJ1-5	CASSKGRGSCSNQPQHF	TGTGCCAGCAGCAAAGGCCGAGGTAGTTGTAGCAATCAGCCCCAGCATTTT
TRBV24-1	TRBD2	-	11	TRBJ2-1	CAKIAGNEQFF	TGTGCCAAGATAGCGGGAAATGAGCAGTTCTTC
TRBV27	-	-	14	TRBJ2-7	CASSLGGLPYEQYF	TGTGCCAGCAGTTTAGGGGGGTTACCCTACGAGCAGTACTTC
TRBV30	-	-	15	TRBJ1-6	CAWSSAGHRNSPLHF	TGTGCCTGGAGTTCGGCAGGGCACCGTAATTCACCCCTCCACTTT
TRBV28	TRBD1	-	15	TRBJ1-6	CASSLSPRGISPLHF	TGTGCCAGCAGTTTATCCCCCAGGGGGATTTCACCCCTCCACTTT